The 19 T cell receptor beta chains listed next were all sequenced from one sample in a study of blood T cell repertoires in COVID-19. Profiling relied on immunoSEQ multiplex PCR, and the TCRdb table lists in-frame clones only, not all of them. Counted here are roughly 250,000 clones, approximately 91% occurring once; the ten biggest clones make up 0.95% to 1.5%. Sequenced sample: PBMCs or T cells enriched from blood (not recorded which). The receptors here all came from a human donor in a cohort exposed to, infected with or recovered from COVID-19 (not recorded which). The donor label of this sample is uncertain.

This CDR3 is CSVLGDGHSGNTIYF. The CDR3 nucleotides read TGCAGCGTTTTAGGGGATGGACATTCTGGAAACACCATATATTTT. V gene TRBV29-1 combines with J gene TRBJ1-3, with D possibly being TRBD1 (5 bases). This CDR3 has 15 amino acids. Trimming left V 5 bases short and J 1 base short, with 15 bases between. CDR1 and CDR2 (germline): SQVTM, ANQGSEA.

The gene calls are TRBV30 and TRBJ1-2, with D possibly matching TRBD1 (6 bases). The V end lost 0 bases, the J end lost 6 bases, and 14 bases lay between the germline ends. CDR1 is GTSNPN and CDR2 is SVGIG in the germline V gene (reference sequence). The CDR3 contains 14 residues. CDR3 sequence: CAWSVLDSGNGYTF. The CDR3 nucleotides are TGTGCCTGGAGTGTACTGGACAGCGGGAATGGCTACACCTTC.

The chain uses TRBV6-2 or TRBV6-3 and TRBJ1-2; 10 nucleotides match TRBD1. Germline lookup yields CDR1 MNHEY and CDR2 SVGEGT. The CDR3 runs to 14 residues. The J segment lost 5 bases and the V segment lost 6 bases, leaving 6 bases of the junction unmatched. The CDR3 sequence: CASSDRGLGYGYTF. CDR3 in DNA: TGTGCCAGCAGCGACAGGGGGCTGGGATATGGCTACACCTTC.

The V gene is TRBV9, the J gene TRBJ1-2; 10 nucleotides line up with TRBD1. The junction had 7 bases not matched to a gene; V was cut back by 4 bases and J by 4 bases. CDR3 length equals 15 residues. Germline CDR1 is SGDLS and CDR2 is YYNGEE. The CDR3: CASSPGTGASYGYTF. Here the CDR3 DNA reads TGTGCCAGCAGCCCGGGGACAGGGGCTAGCTATGGCTACACCTTC.

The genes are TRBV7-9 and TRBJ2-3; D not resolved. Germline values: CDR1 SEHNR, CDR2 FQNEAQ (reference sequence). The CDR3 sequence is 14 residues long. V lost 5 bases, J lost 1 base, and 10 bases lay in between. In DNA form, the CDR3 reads TGTGCCAGCAGCCCTGCAACGGGCACAGATACGCAGTATTTT. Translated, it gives CASSPATGTDTQYF.

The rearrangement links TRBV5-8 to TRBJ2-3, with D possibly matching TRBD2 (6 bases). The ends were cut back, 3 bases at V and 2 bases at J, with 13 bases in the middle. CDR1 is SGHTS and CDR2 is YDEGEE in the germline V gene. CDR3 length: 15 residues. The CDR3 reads CASSSERGNTDTQYF. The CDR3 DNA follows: TGTGCCAGCAGCTCGGAACGGGGGAACACAGATACGCAGTATTTT.

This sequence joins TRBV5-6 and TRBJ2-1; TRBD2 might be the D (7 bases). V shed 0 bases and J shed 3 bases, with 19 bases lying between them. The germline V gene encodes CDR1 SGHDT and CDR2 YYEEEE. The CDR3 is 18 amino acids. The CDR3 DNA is TGTGCCAGCAGCTTGGCCATACCAACGGGGGGCTACTACAATGAGCAGTTCTTC. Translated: CASSLAIPTGGYYNEQFF.

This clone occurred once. The CDR3 is CASSYLAGGPGELFF. The DNA of the CDR3 is TGTGCCAGCAGTTACCTAGCGGGGGGGCCCGGGGAGCTGTTTTTT. The chain couples TRBV6-2 or TRBV6-3 to TRBJ2-2; 12 nucleotides agree with TRBD2. The V segment lost 2 bases and the J segment 6 bases; nucleotides outside the gene matches: 1. This CDR3 contains 15 residues. CDR1 and CDR2 (germline): MNHEY, SVGEGT.

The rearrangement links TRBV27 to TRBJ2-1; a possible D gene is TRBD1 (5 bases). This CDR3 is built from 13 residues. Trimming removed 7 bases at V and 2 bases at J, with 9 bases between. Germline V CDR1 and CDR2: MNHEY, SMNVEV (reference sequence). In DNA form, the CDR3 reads TGTGCCAGCACGACAGACCCCTACAATGAGCAGTTCTTC. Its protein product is CASTTDPYNEQFF.

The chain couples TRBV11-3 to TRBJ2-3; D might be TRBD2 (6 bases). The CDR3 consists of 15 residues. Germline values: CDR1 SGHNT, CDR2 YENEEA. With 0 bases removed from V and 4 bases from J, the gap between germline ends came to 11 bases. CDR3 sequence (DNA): TGTGCCAGCAGCTTAGAGGGGGGTCTCGCAGATACGCAGTATTTT. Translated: CASSLEGGLADTQYF.

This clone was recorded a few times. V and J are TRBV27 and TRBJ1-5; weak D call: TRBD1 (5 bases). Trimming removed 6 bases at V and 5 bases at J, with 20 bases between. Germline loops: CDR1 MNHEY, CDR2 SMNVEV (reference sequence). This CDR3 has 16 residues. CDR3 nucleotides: TGTGCCAGCAGCCGTGGGCCGGGGGTAGCTGATCAGCCCCAGCATTTT. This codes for CASSRGPGVADQPQHF.

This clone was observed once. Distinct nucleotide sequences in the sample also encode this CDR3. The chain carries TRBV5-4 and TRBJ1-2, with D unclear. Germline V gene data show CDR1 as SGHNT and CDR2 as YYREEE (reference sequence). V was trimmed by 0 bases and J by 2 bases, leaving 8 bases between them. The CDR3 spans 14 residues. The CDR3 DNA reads TGTGCCAGCAGCTTGGGCGGCAGAAACTATGGCTACACCTTC. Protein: CASSLGGRNYGYTF.

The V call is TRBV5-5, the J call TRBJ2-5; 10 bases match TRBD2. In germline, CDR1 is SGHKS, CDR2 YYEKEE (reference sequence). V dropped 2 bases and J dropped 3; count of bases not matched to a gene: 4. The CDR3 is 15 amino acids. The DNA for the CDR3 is TGTGCCAGCAGCTTTAGCGGGGGGTTCGAAGAGACCCAGTACTTC. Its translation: CASSFSGGFEETQYF.

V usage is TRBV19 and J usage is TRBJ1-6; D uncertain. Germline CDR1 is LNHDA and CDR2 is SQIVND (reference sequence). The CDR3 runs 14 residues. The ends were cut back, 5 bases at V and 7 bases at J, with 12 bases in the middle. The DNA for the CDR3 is TGTGCCAGTAGTGAGTGGGAGATAAATTCACCCCTCCACTTT. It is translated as CASSEWEINSPLHF.

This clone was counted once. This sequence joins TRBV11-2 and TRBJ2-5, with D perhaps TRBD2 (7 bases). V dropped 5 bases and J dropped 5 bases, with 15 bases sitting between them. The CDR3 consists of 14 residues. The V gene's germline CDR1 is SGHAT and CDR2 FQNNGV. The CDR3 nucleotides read TGTGCCAGCAGCCACCGGGGGGCCAGGGAGACCCAGTACTTC. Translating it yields CASSHRGARETQYF.

This CDR3 is CASSLPGRTRAEAFF. CDR3 coding DNA: TGCGCCAGCAGCCTCCCAGGAAGGACGAGGGCTGAAGCTTTCTTT. The J gene is TRBJ1-1, the V gene TRBV4-1; D not resolved. V was shortened by 4 bases and J by 6 bases, with 18 bases between the two germline ends. CDR1 MGHRA and CDR2 YSYEKL come from the germline V gene. The CDR3 totals 15 residues.

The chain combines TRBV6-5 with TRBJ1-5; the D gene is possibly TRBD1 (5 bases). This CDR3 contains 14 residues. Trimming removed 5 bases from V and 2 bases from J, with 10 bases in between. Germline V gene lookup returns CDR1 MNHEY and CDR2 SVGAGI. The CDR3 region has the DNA TGTGCCAGCAGTCGACAGAATGGCAATCAGCCCCAGCATTTT. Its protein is CASSRQNGNQPQHF.

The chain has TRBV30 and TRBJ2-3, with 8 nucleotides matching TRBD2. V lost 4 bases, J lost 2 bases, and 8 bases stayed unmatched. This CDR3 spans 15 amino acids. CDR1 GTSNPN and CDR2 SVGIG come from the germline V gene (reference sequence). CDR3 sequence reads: CAWTFSRGVTDTQYF. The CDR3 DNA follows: TGTGCCTGGACCTTTTCGCGGGGGGTCACAGATACGCAGTATTTT.

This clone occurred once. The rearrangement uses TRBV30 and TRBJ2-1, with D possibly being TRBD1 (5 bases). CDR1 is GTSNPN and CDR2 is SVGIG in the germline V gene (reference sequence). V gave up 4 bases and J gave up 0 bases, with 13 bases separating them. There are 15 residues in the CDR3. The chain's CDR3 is CAWIKTVDSYNEQFF. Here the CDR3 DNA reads TGTGCCTGGATAAAGACAGTTGACTCCTACAATGAGCAGTTCTTC.